This T cell receptor beta chain was sequenced for a study of T cell responses to AZD1222 COVID-19 vaccine. Sequencing was performed with immunoSEQ multiplex PCR; in TCRdb, only in-frame clones are kept and a portion is missing. The table includes around 140,000 clones, about nine tenths detected once. This clone has only one observation. The input for sequencing was peripheral blood, taken on day 0 of AZD1222 vaccination. The TCR sequence derives from an adult in good health.

CDR3: CASSFDREDSPLHF. CDR3 in DNA: TGCGCCAGCAGCTTCGACAGGGAAGATTCACCCCTCCACTTT. V gene TRBV5-1 combines with J gene TRBJ1-6; the match to TRBD1 covers 7 bases. CDR3 length equals 14 residues. V was clipped by 2 bases and J by 8 bases; unmatched bases: 4. The V gene's germline CDR1 is SGHRS and CDR2 YFSETQ.